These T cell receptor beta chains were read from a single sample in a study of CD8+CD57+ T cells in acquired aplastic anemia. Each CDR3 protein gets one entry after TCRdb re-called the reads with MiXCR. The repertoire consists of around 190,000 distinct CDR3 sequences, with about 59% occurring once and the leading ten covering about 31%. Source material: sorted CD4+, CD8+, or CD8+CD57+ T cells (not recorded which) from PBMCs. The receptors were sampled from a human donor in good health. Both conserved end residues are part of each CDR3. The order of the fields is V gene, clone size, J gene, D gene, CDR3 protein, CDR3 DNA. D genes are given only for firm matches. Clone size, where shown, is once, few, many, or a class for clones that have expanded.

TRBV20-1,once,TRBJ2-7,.,CSARDRGQWGTYEQYF,TGCAGTGCTAGAGACAGAGGACAGTGGGGAACCTACGAGCAGTACTTC
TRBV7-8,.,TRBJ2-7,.,CASSLATSSAATYEQYF,TGTGCCAGCAGCTTGGCGACGTCTAGCGCCGCTACCTACGAGCAGTACTTC
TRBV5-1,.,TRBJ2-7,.,CASSLSTGWGYEQYF,TGCGCCAGCAGCTTGTCAACGGGTTGGGGATACGAGCAGTACTTC
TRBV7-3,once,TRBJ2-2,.,CASSQDQGGVTGELFF,TGCGCCAGCAGCCAAGATCAGGGCGGAGTCACCGGGGAGCTGTTTTTT
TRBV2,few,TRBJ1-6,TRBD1,CASSVGTGLNSPLHF,TGTGCCAGCAGTGTGGGGACAGGTCTCAATTCACCCCTCCACTTT
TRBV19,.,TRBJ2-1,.,CASSPSPGVNEQFF,TGTGCCAGTAGTCCCTCCCCGGGGGTTAATGAGCAGTTCTTC
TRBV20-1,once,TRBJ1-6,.,CSARKGLSYNSPLHF,TGCAGTGCTCGAAAGGGGCTCTCCTATAATTCACCCCTCCACTTT
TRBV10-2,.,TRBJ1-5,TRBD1,CASGKQGNQPQHF,TGCGCCAGCGGGAAACAGGGGAATCAGCCCCAGCATTTT
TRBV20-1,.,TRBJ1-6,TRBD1,CSARDRAPGVYNSPLHF,TGCAGTGCTCGGGACAGGGCCCCAGGAGTCTATAATTCACCCCTCCACTTT
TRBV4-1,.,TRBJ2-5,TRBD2,CASSLRTSGGAETQYF,TGCGCCAGCAGCCTTAGGACTAGCGGGGGGGCAGAGACCCAGTACTTC
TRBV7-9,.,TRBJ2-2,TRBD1,CASSLDRVHGELFF,TGTGCCAGCAGCCTCGACAGGGTTCACGGGGAGCTGTTTTTT
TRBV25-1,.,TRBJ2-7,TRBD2,CASSEASGRATHEQYF,TGTGCCAGCAGTGAAGCTAGCGGGAGGGCCACCCACGAGCAGTACTTC
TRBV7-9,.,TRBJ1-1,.,CASSLVGAMNTEAFF,TGTGCCAGCAGCTTAGTAGGGGCTATGAACACTGAAGCTTTCTTT
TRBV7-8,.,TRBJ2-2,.,CASSSPGDHGELFF,TGTGCCAGCAGCTCTCCGGGAGATCACGGGGAGCTGTTTTTT
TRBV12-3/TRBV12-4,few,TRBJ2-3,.,CASSLRPEDTQYF,TGTGCCAGCAGTTTACGACCGGAGGATACGCAGTATTTT
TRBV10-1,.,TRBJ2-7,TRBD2,CASSVGLAGSSYEQYF,TGCGCCAGCAGCGTTGGACTAGCGGGAAGCTCCTACGAGCAGTACTTC
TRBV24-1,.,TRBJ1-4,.,CATSGGGRNEKLFF,TGTGCCACCAGTGGCGGGGGCCGAAATGAAAAACTGTTTTTT
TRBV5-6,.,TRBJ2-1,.,CASSLVGGASYNEQFF,TGTGCCAGCAGCTTGGTAGGGGGAGCCTCCTACAATGAGCAGTTCTTC
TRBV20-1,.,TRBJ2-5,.,CSARGIGRSQETQYF,TGCAGTGCTAGAGGGATTGGACGGAGTCAAGAGACCCAGTACTTC
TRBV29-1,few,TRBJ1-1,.,CSVEGRGSLDSLVLAFF,TGCAGCGTTGAAGGCAGGGGTTCCCTCGACTCTCTAGTTTTGGCTTTCTTT
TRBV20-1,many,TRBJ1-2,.,CSAKGGSWGYTF,TGCAGTGCTAAAGGGGGTTCTTGGGGCTACACCTTC
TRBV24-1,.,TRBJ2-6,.,CATSDFGGIGSSGANVLTF,TGTGCCACCAGTGATTTCGGAGGCATCGGCAGCTCTGGGGCCAACGTCCTGACTTTC
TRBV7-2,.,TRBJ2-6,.,CASSLVANVLTF,TGTGCCAGCAGCTTGGTGGCCAACGTCCTGACTTTC
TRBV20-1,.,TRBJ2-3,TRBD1,CSAPDRGGSTDTQYF,TGCAGTGCCCCGGACAGGGGTGGAAGCACAGATACGCAGTATTTT
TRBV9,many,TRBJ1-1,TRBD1,CASSVEGTGGSLGAFF,TGTGCCAGCAGCGTAGAAGGGACAGGGGGCTCCTTGGGGGCTTTCTTT
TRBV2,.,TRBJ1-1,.,CASPLAGNPYNEAFF,TGTGCCAGTCCGCTAGCGGGGAACCCCTACAATGAAGCTTTCTTT
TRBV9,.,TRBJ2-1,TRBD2,CASSEGLAGHEQFF,TGTGCCAGCAGCGAAGGACTAGCGGGCCATGAGCAGTTCTTC
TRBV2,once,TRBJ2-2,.,CASSDEALPGELFF,TGTGCCAGCAGTGATGAGGCCCTTCCCGGGGAGCTGTTTTTT
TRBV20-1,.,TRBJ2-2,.,CSAKGTGTTGELFF,TGCAGTGCTAAAGGGACGGGGACCACCGGGGAGCTGTTTTTT
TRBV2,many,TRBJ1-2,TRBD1,CASSGPTTGGGYGYTF,TGTGCCAGCAGTGGCCCCACGACAGGGGGTGGCTATGGCTACACCTTC
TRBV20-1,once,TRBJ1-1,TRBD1,CSANRGDYNEAFF,TGCAGTGCCAACAGGGGTGACTACAATGAAGCTTTCTTT
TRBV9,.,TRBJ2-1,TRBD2,CASSVASGGYNEQFF,TGTGCCAGCAGCGTAGCTAGCGGGGGCTACAATGAGCAGTTCTTC